A selection of T cell receptor beta chains follows, all from one sample in a study of T cells after yellow fever vaccination. TCRdb independently ran MiXCR on the 5' RACE reads; one entry per CDR3 protein. This repertoire shows about 320,000 distinct CDR3 sequences, 6.8% found once; its top ten account for around 17%. The sample consisted of PBMCs, taken around 45 days after the first yellow fever vaccination. These receptors all stem from a young man who received the YFV17D yellow fever vaccine. The CDR3 runs from the conserved cysteine through the conserved F or W. D genes are given only for firm matches. A clone size is listed for some rows: how often the clone was seen (once, few, many), or a class if it is expanded.

j_call: TRBJ2-6; d_call: -; v_call: TRBV7-2; clone_size: many; cdr3_nt: TGTGCCAGCAGCTTAATCACTGGGGCCAACGTCCTGACTTTC; cdr3_aa: CASSLITGANVLTF
j_call: TRBJ2-1; d_call: -; v_call: TRBV5-6; clone_size: many; cdr3_nt: TGTGCCAGCAGCTTGGCTAGCGTGTCAAATGAGCAGTTCTTC; cdr3_aa: CASSLASVSNEQFF
j_call: TRBJ2-4; d_call: TRBD2; v_call: TRBV9; clone_size: few; cdr3_nt: TGTGCCAGCAGCGTTAGCGGGGGAGGCAAAAACATTCAGTACTTC; cdr3_aa: CASSVSGGGKNIQYF
j_call: TRBJ1-1; d_call: -; v_call: TRBV5-6; clone_size: -; cdr3_nt: TGTGCCAGCAGCCCGGACAGCGCTCGATCGAACACTGAAGCTTTCTTT; cdr3_aa: CASSPDSARSNTEAFF
j_call: TRBJ2-3; d_call: TRBD2; v_call: TRBV7-2; clone_size: -; cdr3_nt: TGTGCCAGCAGCTTAGAAACGGCGGGGGGGGGTTATACGCAGTATTTT; cdr3_aa: CASSLETAGGGYTQYF
j_call: TRBJ2-3; d_call: -; v_call: TRBV30; clone_size: -; cdr3_nt: TGTGCCTGGAGTGTAAGGGGCGGTGGTACGCAGTATTTT; cdr3_aa: CAWSVRGGGTQYF
j_call: TRBJ2-6; d_call: -; v_call: TRBV12-3/TRBV12-4; clone_size: -; cdr3_nt: TGTGCCAGCGCTTCGGGATTTGGCGTCGGGGCCAACGTCCTGACTTTC; cdr3_aa: CASASGFGVGANVLTF
j_call: TRBJ2-7; d_call: -; v_call: TRBV4-1; clone_size: -; cdr3_nt: TGCGCCAGCAGCCAAGATCGAGGCACCCCCTACGAGCAGTACTTC; cdr3_aa: CASSQDRGTPYEQYF
j_call: TRBJ2-5; d_call: -; v_call: TRBV28; clone_size: -; cdr3_nt: TGTGCCAGCAGTTTAACCCAGCAAGAGACCCAGTACTTC; cdr3_aa: CASSLTQQETQYF
j_call: TRBJ2-3; d_call: -; v_call: TRBV5-1; clone_size: many; cdr3_nt: TGCGCCAGCAGCACCAGGGAGGCTACGCAGTATTTT; cdr3_aa: CASSTREATQYF
j_call: TRBJ2-3; d_call: -; v_call: TRBV7-2; clone_size: -; cdr3_nt: TGTGCCAGCAGCTTAGACCAGTCTATGGATACGCAGTATTTT; cdr3_aa: CASSLDQSMDTQYF
j_call: TRBJ1-1; d_call: -; v_call: TRBV6-4; clone_size: few; cdr3_nt: TGTGCCCGCTGTAGGGTTCAGACTGAAGCTTTCTTT; cdr3_aa: CARCRVQTEAFF
j_call: TRBJ2-2; d_call: -; v_call: TRBV15; clone_size: few; cdr3_nt: TGTGCCACCAGCAGAGAGGGGGGGCTGAACACCGGGGAGCTGTTTTTT; cdr3_aa: CATSREGGLNTGELFF
j_call: TRBJ1-4; d_call: TRBD1; v_call: TRBV2; clone_size: -; cdr3_nt: TGTGCCAGCAGAAGGGGAACAGGGGGATGGGAAAAACTGTTTTTT; cdr3_aa: CASRRGTGGWEKLFF
j_call: TRBJ2-1; d_call: -; v_call: TRBV4-1; clone_size: few; cdr3_nt: TGCGCCAGCAGCCAAGACCACAATGAGCAGTTCTTC; cdr3_aa: CASSQDHNEQFF
j_call: TRBJ1-1; d_call: -; v_call: TRBV4-3; clone_size: few; cdr3_nt: TGCGCCAGCAGCCAAGCAAGGAACACTGAAGCTTTCTTT; cdr3_aa: CASSQARNTEAFF
j_call: TRBJ1-5; d_call: -; v_call: TRBV6-1; clone_size: few; cdr3_nt: TGTGCCAGCAGTGAAGGGGGAAGGGGACTGTACATGGGGGATCAGCCCCAGCATTTT; cdr3_aa: CASSEGGRGLYMGDQPQHF
j_call: TRBJ2-2; d_call: -; v_call: TRBV10-3; clone_size: -; cdr3_nt: TGTGCCATCCGTGACCACAGCAGGGGCCCCTTGGGCACCGGGGAGCTGTTTTTT; cdr3_aa: CAIRDHSRGPLGTGELFF
j_call: TRBJ2-1; d_call: TRBD2; v_call: TRBV4-1; clone_size: few; cdr3_nt: TGCGCCAGCAGCCAGGCGGGACTAGCGGCCCCTCGGGATGAGCAGTTCTTC; cdr3_aa: CASSQAGLAAPRDEQFF
j_call: TRBJ2-3; d_call: TRBD2; v_call: TRBV20-1; clone_size: few; cdr3_nt: TGCAGTGCTAGAGGGGCCCCTAGCGGGGGGATCAATACGCAGTATTTT; cdr3_aa: CSARGAPSGGINTQYF
j_call: TRBJ2-6; d_call: -; v_call: TRBV6-1; clone_size: -; cdr3_nt: TGTGCCAGCAGCGGGACGGCCCTCTCTGGGGCCAACGTCCTGACTTTC; cdr3_aa: CASSGTALSGANVLTF
j_call: TRBJ2-3; d_call: -; v_call: TRBV20-1; clone_size: -; cdr3_nt: TGCAGTGCTAGAGATGGGACGGGGGAGACGCAGTATTTT; cdr3_aa: CSARDGTGETQYF
j_call: TRBJ2-4; d_call: -; v_call: TRBV6-1; clone_size: few; cdr3_nt: TGTGCCAGCAGTGAAGGGAGGGTGGCCAAAAACATTCAGTACTTC; cdr3_aa: CASSEGRVAKNIQYF
j_call: TRBJ1-5; d_call: -; v_call: TRBV10-3; clone_size: few; cdr3_nt: TGTGCCATCAGTGAGAGCGGCGATAGCAATCAGCCCCAGCATTTT; cdr3_aa: CAISESGDSNQPQHF
j_call: TRBJ2-7; d_call: TRBD2; v_call: TRBV5-1; clone_size: few; cdr3_nt: TGCGCCAGCAGCTTGGATTTTCAGGGACTATACGAGCAGTACTTC; cdr3_aa: CASSLDFQGLYEQYF
j_call: TRBJ2-7; d_call: -; v_call: TRBV11-2; clone_size: few; cdr3_nt: TGTGCCAGCAGCTTAGATCCCAGGGGCGAGCAGTACTTC; cdr3_aa: CASSLDPRGEQYF
j_call: TRBJ1-2; d_call: -; v_call: TRBV11-2; clone_size: -; cdr3_nt: TGTGCCAGCAGCTCCCGCAGTAAGGGCTGGGGCTACACCTTC; cdr3_aa: CASSSRSKGWGYTF
j_call: TRBJ2-1; d_call: -; v_call: TRBV7-9; clone_size: -; cdr3_nt: TGTGCCAGCAGCTTACCTTGGACTCCCTACAATGAGCAGTTCTTC; cdr3_aa: CASSLPWTPYNEQFF
j_call: TRBJ1-5; d_call: TRBD1; v_call: TRBV3-1; clone_size: -; cdr3_nt: TGTGCCAGCAGCCAAGATTGGACAGGGAGCCAGCCCCAGCATTTT; cdr3_aa: CASSQDWTGSQPQHF